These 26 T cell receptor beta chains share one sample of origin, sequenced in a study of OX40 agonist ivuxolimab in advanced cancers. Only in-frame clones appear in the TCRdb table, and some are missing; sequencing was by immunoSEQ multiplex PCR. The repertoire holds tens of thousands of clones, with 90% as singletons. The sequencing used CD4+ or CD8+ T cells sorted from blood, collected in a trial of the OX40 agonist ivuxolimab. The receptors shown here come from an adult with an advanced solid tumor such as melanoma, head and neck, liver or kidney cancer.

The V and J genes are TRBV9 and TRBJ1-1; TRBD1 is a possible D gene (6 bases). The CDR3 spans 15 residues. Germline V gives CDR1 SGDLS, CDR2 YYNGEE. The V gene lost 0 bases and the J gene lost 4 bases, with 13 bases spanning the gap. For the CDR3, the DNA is TGTGCCAGCAGCGTAGATCAGGGGCTTAGCACTGAAGCTTTCTTT. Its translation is CASSVDQGLSTEAFF.

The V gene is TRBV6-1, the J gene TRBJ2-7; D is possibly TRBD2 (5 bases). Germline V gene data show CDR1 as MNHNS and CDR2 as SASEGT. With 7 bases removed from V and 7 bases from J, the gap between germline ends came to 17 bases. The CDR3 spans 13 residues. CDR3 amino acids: CASIMTNRGEQYF. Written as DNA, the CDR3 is TGTGCCAGCATTATGACTAACCGTGGGGAGCAGTACTTC.

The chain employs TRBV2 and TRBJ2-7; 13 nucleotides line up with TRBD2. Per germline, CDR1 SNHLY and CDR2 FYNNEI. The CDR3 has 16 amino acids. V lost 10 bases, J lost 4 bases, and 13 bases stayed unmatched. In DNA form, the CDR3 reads TGTGCCAACTCTGGGACTAGCGGGAAATTGGGGTACGAGCAGTACTTC. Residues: CANSGTSGKLGYEQYF.

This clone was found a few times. CDR3 amino acids: CASSLTSASPGGYTF. As DNA, the CDR3 is TGTGCCAGCAGCTTAACTTCCGCAAGCCCAGGGGGCTACACCTTC. The rearrangement joins TRBV7-3 to TRBJ1-2, with TRBD1 as a possible D gene (5 bases). The V end was cut by 0 bases, the J end by 8 bases, with 16 bases between. The length of the CDR3 is 15 residues. Germline V CDR1 and CDR2: SGHTA, FQGTGA. Drawing the rest from reference TRBV7-3 and TRBJ1-2, the complete variable domain is GAGVSQTPSNKVTEKGKYVELRCDPISGHTALYWYRQSLGQGPEFLIYFQGTGAADDSGLPNDRFFAVRPEGSVSTLKIQRTERGDSAVYLCASSLTSASPGGYTFGSGTRLTVV.

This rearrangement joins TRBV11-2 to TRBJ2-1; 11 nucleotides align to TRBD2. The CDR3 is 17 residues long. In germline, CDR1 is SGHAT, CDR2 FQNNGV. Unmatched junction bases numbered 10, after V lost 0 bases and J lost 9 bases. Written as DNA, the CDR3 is TGTGCCAGCAGCTTAGATATTCTAGCGGGAGGCCGGGGTGAGCAGTTCTTC. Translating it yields CASSLDILAGGRGEQFF.

CDR3 bases: TGTGCCAGCAGCGTACAGCGGGGGGCCCAAGAGACCCAGTACTTC. Amino acids: CASSVQRGAQETQYF. The V and J genes are TRBV11-2 and TRBJ2-5; 9 bases agree with TRBD2. CDR3 length: 15 residues. The J segment lost 1 base and the V segment lost 5 bases, leaving 5 bases of the junction unmatched. Germline V gene lookup returns CDR1 SGHAT and CDR2 FQNNGV.

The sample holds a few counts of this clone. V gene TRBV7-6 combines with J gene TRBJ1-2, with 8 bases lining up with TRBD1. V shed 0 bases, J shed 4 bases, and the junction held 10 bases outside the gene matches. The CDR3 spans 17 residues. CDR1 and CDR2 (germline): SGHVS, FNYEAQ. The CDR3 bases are TGTGCCAGCAGCTTAGCCCCCCTGGACAGGGATGGCTATGGCTACACCTTC. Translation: CASSLAPLDRDGYGYTF.

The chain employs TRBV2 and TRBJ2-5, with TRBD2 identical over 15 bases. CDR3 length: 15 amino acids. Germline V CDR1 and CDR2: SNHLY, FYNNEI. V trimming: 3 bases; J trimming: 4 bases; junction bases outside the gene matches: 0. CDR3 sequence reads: CASSEGLAGGETQYF. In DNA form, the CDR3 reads TGTGCCAGCAGTGAGGGACTAGCGGGAGGAGAGACCCAGTACTTC. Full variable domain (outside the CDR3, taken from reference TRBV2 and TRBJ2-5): EPEVTQTPSHQVTQMGQEVILRCVPISNHLYFYWYRQILGQKVEFLVSFYNNEISEKSEIFDDQFSVERPDGSNFTLKIRSTKLEDSAMYFCASSEGLAGGETQYFGPGTRLLVL.

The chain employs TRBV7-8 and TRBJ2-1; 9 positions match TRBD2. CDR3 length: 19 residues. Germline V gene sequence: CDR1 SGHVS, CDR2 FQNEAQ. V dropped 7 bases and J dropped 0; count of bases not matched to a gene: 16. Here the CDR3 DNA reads TGTGCCAGCACCCCAGGGAGTTTGCGGGGGGGCGACTCCTACAATGAGCAGTTCTTC. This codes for CASTPGSLRGGDSYNEQFF. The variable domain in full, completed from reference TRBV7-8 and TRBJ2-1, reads GAGVSQSPRYKVAKRGQDVALRCDPISGHVSLFWYQQALGQGPEFLTYFQNEAQLDKSGLPSDRFFAERPEGSVSTLKIQRTQQEDSAVYLCASTPGSLRGGDSYNEQFFGPGTRLTVL.

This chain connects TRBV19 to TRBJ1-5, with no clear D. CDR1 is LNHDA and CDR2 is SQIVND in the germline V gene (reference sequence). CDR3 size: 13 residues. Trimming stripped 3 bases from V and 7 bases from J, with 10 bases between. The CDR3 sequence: CASSIWVGQPQHF. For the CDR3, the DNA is TGTGCCAGTAGTATCTGGGTTGGACAGCCCCAGCATTTT.

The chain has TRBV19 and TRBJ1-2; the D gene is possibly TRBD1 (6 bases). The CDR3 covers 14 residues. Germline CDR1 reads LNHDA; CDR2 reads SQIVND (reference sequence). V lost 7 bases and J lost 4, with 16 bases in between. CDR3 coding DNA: TGTGCCAGTAAGGTAACCGGGGGCGGCTATGGCTACACCTTC. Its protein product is CASKVTGGGYGYTF.

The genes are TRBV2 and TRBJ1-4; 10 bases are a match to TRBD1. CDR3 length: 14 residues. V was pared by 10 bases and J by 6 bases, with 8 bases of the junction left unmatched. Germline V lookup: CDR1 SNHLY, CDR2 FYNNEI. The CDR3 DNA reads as TGTGCCACCCGGACAGGGGGGTTAGATGAAAAACTGTTTTTT. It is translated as CATRTGGLDEKLFF.

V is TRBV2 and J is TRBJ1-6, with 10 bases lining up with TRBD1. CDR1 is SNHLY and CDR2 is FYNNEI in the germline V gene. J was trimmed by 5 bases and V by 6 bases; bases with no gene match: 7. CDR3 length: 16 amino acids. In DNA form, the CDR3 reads TGTGCCAGCAGGCCGGACAGGGGGACTAATAATTCACCCCTCCACTTT. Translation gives CASRPDRGTNNSPLHF.

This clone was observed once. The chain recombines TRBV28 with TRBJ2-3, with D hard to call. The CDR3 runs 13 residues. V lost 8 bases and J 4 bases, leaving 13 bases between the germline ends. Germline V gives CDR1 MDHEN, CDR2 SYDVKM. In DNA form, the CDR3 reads TGTGCCAGCGGTAAGGCTCAAGCAGATACGCAGTATTTT. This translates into CASGKAQADTQYF.

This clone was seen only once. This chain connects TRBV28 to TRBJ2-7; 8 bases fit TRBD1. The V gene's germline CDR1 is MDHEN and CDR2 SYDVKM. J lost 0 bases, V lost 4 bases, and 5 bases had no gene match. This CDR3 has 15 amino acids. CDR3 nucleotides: TGTGCCAGCAGTTCGACAGGGGCCTACTCCTACGAGCAGTACTTC. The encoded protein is CASSSTGAYSYEQYF.

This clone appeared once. CDR3 sequence reads: CASSESTLVGYTF. CDR3 bases: TGCGCCAGCAGTGAGTCGACTCTTGTGGGCTACACCTTC. The J gene is TRBJ1-2, the V gene TRBV10-2; D gene ambiguous. The germline CDR1 and CDR2 sequences are WSHSY and SAAADI. Trimming shortened V by 0 bases and J by 8 bases, and 10 bases separated the two germline ends. This CDR3 is 13 amino acids long.

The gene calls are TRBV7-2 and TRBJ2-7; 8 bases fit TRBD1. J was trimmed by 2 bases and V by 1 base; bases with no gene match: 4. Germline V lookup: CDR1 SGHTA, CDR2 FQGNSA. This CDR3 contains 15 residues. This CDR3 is CASSLVGQGAYEQYF. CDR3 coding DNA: TGTGCCAGCAGCTTAGTCGGACAGGGAGCCTACGAGCAGTACTTC. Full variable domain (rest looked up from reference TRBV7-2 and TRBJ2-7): GAGVSQSPSNKVTEKGKDVELRCDPISGHTALYWYRQSLGQGLEFLIYFQGNSAPDKSGLPSDRFSAERTGGSVSTLTIQRTQQEDSAVYLCASSLVGQGAYEQYFGPGTRLTVT.

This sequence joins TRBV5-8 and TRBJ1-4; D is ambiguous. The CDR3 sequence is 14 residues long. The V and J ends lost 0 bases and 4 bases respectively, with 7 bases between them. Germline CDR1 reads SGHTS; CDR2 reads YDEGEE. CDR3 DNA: TGTGCCAGCAGCTTGGGCATGGGTAATGAAAAACTGTTTTTT. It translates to CASSLGMGNEKLFF.

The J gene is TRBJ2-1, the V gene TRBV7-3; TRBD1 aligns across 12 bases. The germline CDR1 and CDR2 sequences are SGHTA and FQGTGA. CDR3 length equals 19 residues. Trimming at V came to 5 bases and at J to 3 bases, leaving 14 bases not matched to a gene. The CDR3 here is CASSQGGTGGITSYNEQFF. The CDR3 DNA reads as TGTGCCAGCAGCCAAGGAGGGACAGGGGGCATTACTAGCTACAATGAGCAGTTCTTC.

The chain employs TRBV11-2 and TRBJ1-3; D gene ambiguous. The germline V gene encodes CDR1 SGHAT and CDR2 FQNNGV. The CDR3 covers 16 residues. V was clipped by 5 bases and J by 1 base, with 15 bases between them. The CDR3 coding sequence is TGTGCCAGCAGCCCGAGGGCGGATCCATCTGGAAACACCATATATTTT. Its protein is CASSPRADPSGNTIYF.

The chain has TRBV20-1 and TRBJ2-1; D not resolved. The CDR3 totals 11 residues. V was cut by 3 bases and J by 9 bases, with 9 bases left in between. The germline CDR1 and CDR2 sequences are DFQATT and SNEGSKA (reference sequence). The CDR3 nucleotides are TGCAGTGCTAGGCTTAGCCTTGAGCAGTTCTTC. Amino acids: CSARLSLEQFF.

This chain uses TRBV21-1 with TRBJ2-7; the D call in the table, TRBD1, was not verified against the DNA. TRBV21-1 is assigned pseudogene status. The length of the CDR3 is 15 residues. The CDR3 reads CASSKPHRVSYEQYF. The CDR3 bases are TGTGCCAGCAGCAAACCGCACAGGGTCTCCTACGAGCAGTACTTC.

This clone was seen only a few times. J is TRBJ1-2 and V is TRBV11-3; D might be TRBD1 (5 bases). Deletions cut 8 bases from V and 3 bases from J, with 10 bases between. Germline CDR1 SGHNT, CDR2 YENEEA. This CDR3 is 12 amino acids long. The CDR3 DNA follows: TGTGCCAGCGACGGGGCGGACTATGGCTACACCTTC. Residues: CASDGADYGYTF.

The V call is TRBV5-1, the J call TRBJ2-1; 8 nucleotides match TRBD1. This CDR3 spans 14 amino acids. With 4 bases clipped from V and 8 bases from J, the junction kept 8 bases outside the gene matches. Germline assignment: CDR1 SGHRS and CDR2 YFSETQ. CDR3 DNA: TGCGCCAGCAGCACGGACAGGGCCATCGATGAGCAGTTCTTC. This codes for CASSTDRAIDEQFF.

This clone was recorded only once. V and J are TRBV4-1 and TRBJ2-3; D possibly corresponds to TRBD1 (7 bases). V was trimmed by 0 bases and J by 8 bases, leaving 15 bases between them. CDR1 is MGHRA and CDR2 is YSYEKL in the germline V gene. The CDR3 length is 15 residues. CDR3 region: CASSQEGGQSATQYF. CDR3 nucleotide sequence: TGCGCCAGCAGCCAAGAGGGGGGACAGTCCGCTACGCAGTATTTT.

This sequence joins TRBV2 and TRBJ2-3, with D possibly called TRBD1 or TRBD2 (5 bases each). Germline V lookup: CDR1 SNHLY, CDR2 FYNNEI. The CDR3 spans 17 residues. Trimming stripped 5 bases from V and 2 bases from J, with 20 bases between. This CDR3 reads CASSPGTRGTYTDTQYF. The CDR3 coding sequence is TGTGCCAGCAGTCCCGGGACCCGCGGAACCTACACAGATACGCAGTATTTT.